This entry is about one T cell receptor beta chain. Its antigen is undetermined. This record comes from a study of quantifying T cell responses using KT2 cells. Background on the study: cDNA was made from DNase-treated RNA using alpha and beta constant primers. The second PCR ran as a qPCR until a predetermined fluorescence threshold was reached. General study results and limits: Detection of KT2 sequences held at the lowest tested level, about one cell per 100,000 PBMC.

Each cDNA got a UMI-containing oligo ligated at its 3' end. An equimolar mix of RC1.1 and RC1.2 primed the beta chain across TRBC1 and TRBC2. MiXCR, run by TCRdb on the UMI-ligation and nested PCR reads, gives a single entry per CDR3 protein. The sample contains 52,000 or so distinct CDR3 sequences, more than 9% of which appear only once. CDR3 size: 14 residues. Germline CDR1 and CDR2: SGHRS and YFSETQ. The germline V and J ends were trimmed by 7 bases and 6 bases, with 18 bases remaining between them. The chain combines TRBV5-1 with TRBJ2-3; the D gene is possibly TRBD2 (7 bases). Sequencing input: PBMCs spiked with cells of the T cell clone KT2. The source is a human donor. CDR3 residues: CASRGGGAADTQYF. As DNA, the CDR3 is TGCGCCAGCCGAGGGGGGGGGGCAGCCGATACGCAGTATTTT. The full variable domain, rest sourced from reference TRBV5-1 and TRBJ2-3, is KAGVTQTPRYLIKTRGQQVTLSCSPISGHRSVSWYQQTPGQGLQFLFEYFSETQRNKGNFPGRFSGRQFSNSRSEMNVSTLELGDSALYLCASRGGGAADTQYFGPGTRLTVL.